This T cell receptor beta chain was observed in a study of response to subunit inactivated influenza vaccine. The germline V and J ends were trimmed by 0 bases and 8 bases, with 10 bases remaining between them. The CDR3 has 13 residues. The germline V gene has CDR1 MGHRA and CDR2 YSYEKL. This clonotype was observed at least ten times. TCRdb re-derived calls from the RT-PCR reads in MiXCR, one entry per CDR3 protein. The repertoire holds approximately 700,000 distinct CDR3 sequences, with less than 20% as singletons. The clonotype was recovered from a man between 45 and 60 years old who received an inactivated influenza vaccine. Material: PBMCs from blood, obtained roughly 13 days after vaccination. The chain joins TRBV4-1 to TRBJ1-2; D not certain. CDR3 region: CASSQDLGAGYTF. The CDR3 DNA reads as TGCGCCAGCAGCCAAGATCTTGGTGCGGGCTACACCTTC.